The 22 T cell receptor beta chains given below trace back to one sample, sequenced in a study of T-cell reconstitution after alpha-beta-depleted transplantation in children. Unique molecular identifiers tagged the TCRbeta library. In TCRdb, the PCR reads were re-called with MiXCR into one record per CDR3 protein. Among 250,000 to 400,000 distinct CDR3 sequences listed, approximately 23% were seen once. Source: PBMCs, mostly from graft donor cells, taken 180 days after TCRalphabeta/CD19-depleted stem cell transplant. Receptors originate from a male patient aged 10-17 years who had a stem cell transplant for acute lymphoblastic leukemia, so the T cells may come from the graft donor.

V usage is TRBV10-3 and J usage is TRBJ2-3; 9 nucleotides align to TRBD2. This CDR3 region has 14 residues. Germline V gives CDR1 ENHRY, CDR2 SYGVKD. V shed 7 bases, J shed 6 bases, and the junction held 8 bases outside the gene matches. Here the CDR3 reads CAITDSGRPDTQYF. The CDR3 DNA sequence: TGTGCCATCACCGATAGCGGGAGACCCGATACGCAGTATTTT.

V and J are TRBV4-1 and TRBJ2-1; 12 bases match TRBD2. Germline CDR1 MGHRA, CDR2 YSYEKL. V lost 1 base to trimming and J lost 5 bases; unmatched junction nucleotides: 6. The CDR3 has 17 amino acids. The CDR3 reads CASSQARTSGKNNEQFF. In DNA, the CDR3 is TGCGCCAGCAGCCAAGCCAGGACTAGCGGGAAGAACAATGAGCAGTTCTTC.

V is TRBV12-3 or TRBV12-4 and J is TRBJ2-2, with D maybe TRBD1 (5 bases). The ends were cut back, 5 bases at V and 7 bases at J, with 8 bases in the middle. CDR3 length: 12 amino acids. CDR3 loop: CASSPQGGELFF. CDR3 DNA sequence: TGTGCCAGCAGTCCTCAGGGCGGGGAGCTGTTTTTT.

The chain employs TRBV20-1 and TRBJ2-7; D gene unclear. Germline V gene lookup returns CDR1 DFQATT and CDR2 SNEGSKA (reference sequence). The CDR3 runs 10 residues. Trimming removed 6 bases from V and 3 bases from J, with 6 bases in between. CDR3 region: CSALIYEQYF. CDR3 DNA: TGCAGTGCCTTAATCTACGAGCAGTACTTC.

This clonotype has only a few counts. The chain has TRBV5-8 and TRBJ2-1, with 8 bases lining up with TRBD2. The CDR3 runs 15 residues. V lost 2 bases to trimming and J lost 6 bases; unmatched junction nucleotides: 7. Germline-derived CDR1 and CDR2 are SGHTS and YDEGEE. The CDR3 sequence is CASSFPRGGVNEQFF. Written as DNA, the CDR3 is TGTGCCAGCAGCTTCCCCCGGGGGGGAGTCAATGAGCAGTTCTTC. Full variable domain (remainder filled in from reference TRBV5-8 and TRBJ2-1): EAGVTQSPTHLIKTRGQQATLRCSPISGHTSVYWYQQALGLGLQFLLWYDEGEERNRGNFPPRFSGRQFPNYSSELNVNALELEDSALYLCASSFPRGGVNEQFFGPGTRLTVL.

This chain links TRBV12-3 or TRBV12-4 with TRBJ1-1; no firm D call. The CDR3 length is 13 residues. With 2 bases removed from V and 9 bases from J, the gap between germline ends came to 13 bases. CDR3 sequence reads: CASSLHGRGKAFF. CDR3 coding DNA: TGTGCCAGCAGTTTACATGGGCGAGGTAAAGCTTTCTTT.

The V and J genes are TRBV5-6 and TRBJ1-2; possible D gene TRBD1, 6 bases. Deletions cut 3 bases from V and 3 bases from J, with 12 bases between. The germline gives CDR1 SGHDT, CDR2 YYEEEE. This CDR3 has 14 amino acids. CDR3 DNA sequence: TGTGCCAGCAGCTCTGTGACAGGTCACTATGGCTACACCTTC. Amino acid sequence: CASSSVTGHYGYTF.

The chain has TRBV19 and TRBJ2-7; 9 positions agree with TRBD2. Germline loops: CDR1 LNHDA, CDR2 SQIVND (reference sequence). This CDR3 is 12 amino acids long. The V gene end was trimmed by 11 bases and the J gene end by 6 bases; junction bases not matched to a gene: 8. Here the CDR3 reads CAVGTSYVEQYF. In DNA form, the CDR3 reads TGTGCCGTTGGGACTAGCTACGTCGAGCAGTACTTC.

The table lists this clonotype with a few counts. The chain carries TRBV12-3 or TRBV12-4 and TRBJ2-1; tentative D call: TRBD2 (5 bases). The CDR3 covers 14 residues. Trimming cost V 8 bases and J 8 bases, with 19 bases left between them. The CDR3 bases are TGTGCCAGCCGGGTCTCAGGTACAGCGGATGAGCAGTTCTTC. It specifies CASRVSGTADEQFF.

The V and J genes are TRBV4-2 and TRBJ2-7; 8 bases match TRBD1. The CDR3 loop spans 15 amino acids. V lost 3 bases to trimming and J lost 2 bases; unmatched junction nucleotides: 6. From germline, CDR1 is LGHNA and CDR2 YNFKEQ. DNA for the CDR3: TGTGCCAGCAGCCACTACCGGGACAGGACCTACGAGCAGTACTTC. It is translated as CASSHYRDRTYEQYF.

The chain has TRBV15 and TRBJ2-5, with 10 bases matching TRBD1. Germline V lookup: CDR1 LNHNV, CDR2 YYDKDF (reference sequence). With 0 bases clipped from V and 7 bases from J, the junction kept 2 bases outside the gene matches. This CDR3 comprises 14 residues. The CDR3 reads CATSRERTGGTQYF. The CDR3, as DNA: TGTGCCACCAGCAGAGAAAGGACAGGGGGGACCCAGTACTTC.

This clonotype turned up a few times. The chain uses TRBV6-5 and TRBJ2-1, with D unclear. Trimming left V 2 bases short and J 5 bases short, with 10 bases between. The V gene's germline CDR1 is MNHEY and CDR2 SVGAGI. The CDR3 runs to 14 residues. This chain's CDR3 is CASSYLASHNEQFF. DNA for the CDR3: TGTGCCAGCAGTTACCTGGCTAGTCACAATGAGCAGTTCTTC.

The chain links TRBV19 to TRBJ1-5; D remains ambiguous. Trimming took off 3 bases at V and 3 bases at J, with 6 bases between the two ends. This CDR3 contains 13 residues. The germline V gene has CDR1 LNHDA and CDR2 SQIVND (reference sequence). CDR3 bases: TGTGCCAGTAGTATTAGGCACAATCAGCCCCAGCATTTT. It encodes CASSIRHNQPQHF.

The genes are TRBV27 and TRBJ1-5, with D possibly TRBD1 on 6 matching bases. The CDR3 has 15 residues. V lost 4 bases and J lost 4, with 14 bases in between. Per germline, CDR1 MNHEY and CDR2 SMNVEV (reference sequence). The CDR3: CASSSQGMGNQPQHF. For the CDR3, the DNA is TGTGCCAGCAGTTCCCAGGGGATGGGGAATCAGCCCCAGCATTTT.

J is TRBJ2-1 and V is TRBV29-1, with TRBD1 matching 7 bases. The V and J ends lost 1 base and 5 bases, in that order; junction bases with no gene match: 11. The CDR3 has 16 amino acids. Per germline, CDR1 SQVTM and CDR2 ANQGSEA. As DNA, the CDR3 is TGCAGCGTTGAAGGGACAGGCTTCGGTATACACAATGAGCAGTTCTTC. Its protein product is CSVEGTGFGIHNEQFF.

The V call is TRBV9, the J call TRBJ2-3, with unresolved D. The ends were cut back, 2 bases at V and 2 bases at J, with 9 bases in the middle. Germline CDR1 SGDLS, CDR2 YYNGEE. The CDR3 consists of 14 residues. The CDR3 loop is CASSVHSLTDTQYF. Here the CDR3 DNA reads TGTGCCAGCAGCGTCCACTCCCTCACAGATACGCAGTATTTT. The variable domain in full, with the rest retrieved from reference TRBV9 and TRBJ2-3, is DSGVTQTPKHLITATGQRVTLRCSPRSGDLSVYWYQQSLDQGLQFLIQYYNGEERAKGNILERFSAQQFPDLHSELNLSSLELGDSALYFCASSVHSLTDTQYFGPGTRLTVL.

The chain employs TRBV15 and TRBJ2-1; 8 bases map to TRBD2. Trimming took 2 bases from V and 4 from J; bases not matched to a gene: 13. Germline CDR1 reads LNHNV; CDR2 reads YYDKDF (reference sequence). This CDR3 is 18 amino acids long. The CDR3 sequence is CATSRPGLGLGVYNEQFF. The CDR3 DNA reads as TGTGCCACCAGCAGACCGGGACTAGGGTTGGGGGTTTACAATGAGCAGTTCTTC.

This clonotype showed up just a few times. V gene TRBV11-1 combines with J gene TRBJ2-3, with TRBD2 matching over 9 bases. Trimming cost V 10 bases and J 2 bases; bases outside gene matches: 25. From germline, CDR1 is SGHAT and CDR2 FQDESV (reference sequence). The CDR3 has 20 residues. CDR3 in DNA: TGTGCCACAGCCCTTCGTAAAGCCCTCTCTAGCGGGGCTGACACAGATACGCAGTATTTT. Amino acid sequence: CATALRKALSSGADTDTQYF.

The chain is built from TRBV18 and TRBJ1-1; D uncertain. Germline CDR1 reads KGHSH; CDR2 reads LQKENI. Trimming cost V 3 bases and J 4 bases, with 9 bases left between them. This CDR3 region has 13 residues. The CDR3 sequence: CASSPRLSTEAFF. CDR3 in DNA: TGTGCCAGCTCACCTAGGCTGAGCACTGAAGCTTTCTTT.

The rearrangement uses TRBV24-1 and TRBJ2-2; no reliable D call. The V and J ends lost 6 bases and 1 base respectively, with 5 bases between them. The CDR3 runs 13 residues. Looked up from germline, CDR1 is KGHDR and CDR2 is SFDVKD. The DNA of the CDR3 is TGTGCCACCAGTACGGGGAACACCGGGGAGCTGTTTTTT. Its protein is CATSTGNTGELFF.

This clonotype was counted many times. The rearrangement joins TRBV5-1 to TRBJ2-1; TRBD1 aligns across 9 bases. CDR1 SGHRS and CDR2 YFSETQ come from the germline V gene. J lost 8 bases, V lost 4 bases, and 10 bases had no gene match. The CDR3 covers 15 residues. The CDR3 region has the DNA TGCGCCAGCAGCAGGCCCGGGACAGGGATAGATGAGCAGTTCTTC. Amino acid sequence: CASSRPGTGIDEQFF.

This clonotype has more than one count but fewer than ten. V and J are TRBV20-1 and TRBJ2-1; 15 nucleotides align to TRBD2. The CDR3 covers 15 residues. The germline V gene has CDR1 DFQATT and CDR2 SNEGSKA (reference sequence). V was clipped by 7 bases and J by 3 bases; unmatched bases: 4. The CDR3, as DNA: TGCAGTGACGGACTAGCGGGAGGGCGCTACAATGAGCAGTTCTTC. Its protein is CSDGLAGGRYNEQFF.